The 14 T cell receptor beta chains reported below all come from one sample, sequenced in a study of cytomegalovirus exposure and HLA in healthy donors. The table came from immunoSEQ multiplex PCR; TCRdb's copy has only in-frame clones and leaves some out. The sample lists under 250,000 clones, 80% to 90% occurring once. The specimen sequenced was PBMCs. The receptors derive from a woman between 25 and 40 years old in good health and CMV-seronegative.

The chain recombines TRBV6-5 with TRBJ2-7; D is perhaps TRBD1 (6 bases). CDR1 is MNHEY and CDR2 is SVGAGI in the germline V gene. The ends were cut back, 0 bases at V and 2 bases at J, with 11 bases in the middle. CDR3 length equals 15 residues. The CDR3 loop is CASSYSGGYPYEQYF. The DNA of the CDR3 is TGTGCCAGCAGTTACTCAGGGGGATACCCCTACGAGCAGTACTTC.

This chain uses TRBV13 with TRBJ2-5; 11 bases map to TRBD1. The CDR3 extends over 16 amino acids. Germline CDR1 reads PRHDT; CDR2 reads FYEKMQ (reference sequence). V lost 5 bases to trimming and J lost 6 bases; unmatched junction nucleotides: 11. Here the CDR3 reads CASSARDRGSRKTQYF. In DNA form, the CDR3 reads TGTGCCAGCAGCGCCCGGGACAGGGGGTCGAGGAAGACCCAGTACTTC.

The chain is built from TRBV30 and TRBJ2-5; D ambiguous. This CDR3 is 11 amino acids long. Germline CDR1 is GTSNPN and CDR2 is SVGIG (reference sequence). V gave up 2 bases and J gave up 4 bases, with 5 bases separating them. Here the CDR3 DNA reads TGTGCCTGGAGTCGGGTAGAGACCCAGTACTTC. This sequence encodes CAWSRVETQYF.

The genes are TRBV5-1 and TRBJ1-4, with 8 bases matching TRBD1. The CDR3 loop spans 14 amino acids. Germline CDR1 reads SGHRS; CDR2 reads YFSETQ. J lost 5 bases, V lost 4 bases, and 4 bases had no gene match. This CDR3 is CASSRTGKNEKLFF. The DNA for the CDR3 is TGCGCCAGCAGCCGGACAGGGAAGAATGAAAAACTGTTTTTT.

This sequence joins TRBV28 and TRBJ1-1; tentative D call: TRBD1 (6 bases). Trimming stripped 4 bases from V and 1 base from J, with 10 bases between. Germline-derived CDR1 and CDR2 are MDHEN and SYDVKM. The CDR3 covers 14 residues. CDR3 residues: CASSSDRKNTEAFF. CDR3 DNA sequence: TGTGCCAGCAGTTCGGACAGAAAGAACACTGAAGCTTTCTTT.

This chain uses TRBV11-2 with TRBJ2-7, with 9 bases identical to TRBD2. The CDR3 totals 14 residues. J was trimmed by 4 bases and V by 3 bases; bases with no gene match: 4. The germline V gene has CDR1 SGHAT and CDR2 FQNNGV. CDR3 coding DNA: TGTGCCAGCAGCTTGGCGGGAGGGGGTTACGAGCAGTACTTC. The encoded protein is CASSLAGGGYEQYF.

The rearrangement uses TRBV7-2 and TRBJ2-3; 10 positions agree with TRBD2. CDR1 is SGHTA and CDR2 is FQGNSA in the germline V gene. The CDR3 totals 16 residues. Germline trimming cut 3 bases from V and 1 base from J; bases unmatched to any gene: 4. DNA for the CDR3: TGTGCCAGCAGCTTTACTAGCGGGGTGGGCACAGATACGCAGTATTTT. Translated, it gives CASSFTSGVGTDTQYF.

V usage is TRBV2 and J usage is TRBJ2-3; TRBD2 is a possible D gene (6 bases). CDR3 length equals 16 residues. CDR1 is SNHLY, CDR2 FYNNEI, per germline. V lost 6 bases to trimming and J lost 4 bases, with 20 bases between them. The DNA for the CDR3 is TGTGCCAGCAGCCGCCCGGTTGGAGGGCGCTCAGATACGCAGTATTTT. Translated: CASSRPVGGRSDTQYF.

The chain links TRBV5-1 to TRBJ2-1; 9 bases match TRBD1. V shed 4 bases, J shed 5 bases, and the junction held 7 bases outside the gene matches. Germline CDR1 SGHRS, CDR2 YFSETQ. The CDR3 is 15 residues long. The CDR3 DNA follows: TGCGCCAGCAGCCGGTTGGGACAGGGTGACAATGAGCAGTTCTTC. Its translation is CASSRLGQGDNEQFF.

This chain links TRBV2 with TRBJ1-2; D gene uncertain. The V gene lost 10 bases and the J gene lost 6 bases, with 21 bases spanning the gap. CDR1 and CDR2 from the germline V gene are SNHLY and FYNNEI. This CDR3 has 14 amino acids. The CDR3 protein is CANHRASEGNGYTF. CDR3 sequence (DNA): TGTGCCAACCACCGGGCCTCCGAGGGAAATGGCTACACCTTC.

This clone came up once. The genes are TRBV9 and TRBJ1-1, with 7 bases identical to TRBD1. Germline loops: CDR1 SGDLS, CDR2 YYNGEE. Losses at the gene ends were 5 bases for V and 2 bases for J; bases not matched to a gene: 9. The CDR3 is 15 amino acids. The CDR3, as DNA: TGTGCCAGCAGAAGGGGGCCCACGCAAAACACTGAAGCTTTCTTT. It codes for CASRRGPTQNTEAFF.

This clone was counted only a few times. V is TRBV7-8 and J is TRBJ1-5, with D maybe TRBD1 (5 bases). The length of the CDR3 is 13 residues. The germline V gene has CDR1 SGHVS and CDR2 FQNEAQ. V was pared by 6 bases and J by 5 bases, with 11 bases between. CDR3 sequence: CASRLARDQPQHF. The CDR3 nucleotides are TGTGCCAGCAGGCTCGCCAGGGATCAGCCCCAGCATTTT.

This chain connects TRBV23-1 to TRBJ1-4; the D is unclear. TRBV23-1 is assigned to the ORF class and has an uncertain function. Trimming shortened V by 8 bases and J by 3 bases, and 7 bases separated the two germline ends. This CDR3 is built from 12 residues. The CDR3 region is CASQRANEKLFF. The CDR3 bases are TGCGCCAGCCAACGGGCTAATGAAAAACTGTTTTTT.

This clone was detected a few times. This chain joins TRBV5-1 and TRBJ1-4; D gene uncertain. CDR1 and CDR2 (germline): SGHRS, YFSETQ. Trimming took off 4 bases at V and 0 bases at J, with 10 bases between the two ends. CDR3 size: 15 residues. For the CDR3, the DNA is TGCGCCAGCAGCGTGACTGGTGCAACTAATGAAAAACTGTTTTTT. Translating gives CASSVTGATNEKLFF.